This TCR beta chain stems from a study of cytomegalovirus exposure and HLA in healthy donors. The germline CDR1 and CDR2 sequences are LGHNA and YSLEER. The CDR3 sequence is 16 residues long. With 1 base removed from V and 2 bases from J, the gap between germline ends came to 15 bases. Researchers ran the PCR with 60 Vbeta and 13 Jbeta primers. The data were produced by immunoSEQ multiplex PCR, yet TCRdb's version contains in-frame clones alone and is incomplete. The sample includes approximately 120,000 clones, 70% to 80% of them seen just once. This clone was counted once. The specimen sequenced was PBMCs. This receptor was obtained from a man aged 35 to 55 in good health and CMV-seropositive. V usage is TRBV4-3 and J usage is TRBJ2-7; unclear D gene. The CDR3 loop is CASSQGGEERTYEQYF. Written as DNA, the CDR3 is TGCGCCAGCAGCCAAGGAGGTGAGGAACGCACCTACGAGCAGTACTTC.